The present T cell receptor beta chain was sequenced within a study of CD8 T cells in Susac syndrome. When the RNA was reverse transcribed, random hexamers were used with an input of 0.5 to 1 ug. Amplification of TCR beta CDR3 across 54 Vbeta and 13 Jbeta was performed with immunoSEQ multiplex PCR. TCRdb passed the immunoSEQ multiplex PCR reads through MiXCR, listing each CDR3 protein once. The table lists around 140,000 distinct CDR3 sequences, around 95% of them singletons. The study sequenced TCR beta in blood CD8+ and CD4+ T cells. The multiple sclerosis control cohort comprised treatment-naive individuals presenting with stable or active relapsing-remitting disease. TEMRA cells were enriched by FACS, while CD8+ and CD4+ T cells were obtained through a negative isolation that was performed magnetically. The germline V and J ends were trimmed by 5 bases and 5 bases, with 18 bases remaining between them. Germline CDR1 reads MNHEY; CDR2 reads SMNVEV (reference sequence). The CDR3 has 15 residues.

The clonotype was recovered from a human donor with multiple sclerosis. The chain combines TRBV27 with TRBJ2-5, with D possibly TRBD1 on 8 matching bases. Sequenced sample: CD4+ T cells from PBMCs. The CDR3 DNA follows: TGTGCCAGCAGTCTGATGCCACAGGGGGGGGAGACCCAGTACTTC. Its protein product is CASSLMPQGGETQYF.